One sample yielded the 9 T cell receptor beta chains listed below, sequenced in a study of CXCR3-negative and CXCR3-positive naive CD8 T cells. Study results and caveats: Naive cells that were CXCR3-positive had more hydrophobic TRB CDR3s (compared with CXCR3-negative naive cells).

Through 5' RACE with UMI labels, the TRB cDNA libraries were prepared. TCRdb reprocessed the 5' RACE reads, with one entry per CDR3 protein and no DNA. The specimen's table records around 160,000 distinct CDR3 sequences. Antigens of these TCRs are unknown. The sample comprised naive CXCR3+ CD8+ T cells from blood. Subset reported: CD45RO-CCR7+CD27+CD95- naive CD8+ T cells expressing CXCR3 (TNR3+). The source is a human donor in good health. Some clones in this sample may be carry-over from other donors' samples.

The chain couples TRBV29-1 to TRBJ1-3. The length of the CDR3 is 14 residues. Looked up from germline, CDR1 is SQVTM and CDR2 is ANQGSEA. The CDR3 reads CSAEAEGSGNTIYF. The full variable domain, its missing parts supplied by reference TRBV29-1 and TRBJ1-3, is SAVISQKPSRDICQRGTSLTIQCQVDSQVTMMFWYRQQPGQSLTLIATANQGSEATYESGFVIDKFPISRPNLTFSTLTVSNMSPEDSSIYLCSAEAEGSGNTIYFGEGSWLTVV.

This sequence joins TRBV5-1 and TRBJ2-7; without DNA, the TCRdb call of TRBD1 cannot be checked. The CDR3 contains 12 residues. From germline, CDR1 is SGHRS and CDR2 YFSETQ. The CDR3 reads CASKDGAYEQYF.

The rearrangement uses TRBV24-1 and TRBJ2-1; the D gene TCRdb calls, TRBD1, cannot be checked with no DNA. The germline V gene encodes CDR1 KGHDR and CDR2 SFDVKD. The CDR3 loop spans 13 amino acids. CDR3 region: CATSPGHYNEQFF.

The chain links TRBV6-4 to TRBJ1-2. The CDR3 extends over 15 amino acids. Germline loops: CDR1 MRHNA, CDR2 SNTAGT. CDR3: CASSVDIGANYGYTF.

The V call is TRBV7-8, the J call TRBJ1-6; without DNA, the TCRdb call of TRBD1 cannot be checked. From germline, CDR1 is SGHVS and CDR2 FQNEAQ. CDR3 length: 15 residues. The CDR3 reads CASSFRRGGNSPLHF.

The chain is built from TRBV12-3 or TRBV12-4 and TRBJ2-1; the TRBD1 assignment by TCRdb is unverifiable without DNA. This CDR3 comprises 17 residues. CDR3 loop: CASSFPGGTGTYNEQFF.

V and J are TRBV7-2 and TRBJ2-7; the D gene TCRdb calls, TRBD1, cannot be checked with no DNA. CDR1 is SGHTA, CDR2 FQGNSA, per germline. The CDR3 loop spans 15 amino acids. CDR3 in amino acids: CASRETGTDSYEQYF.

The gene calls are TRBV29-1 and TRBJ2-7; TCRdb calls TRBD1, which cannot be checked without DNA. Germline CDR1 SQVTM, CDR2 ANQGSEA. This CDR3 has 14 residues. The CDR3 protein is CSVEGGQSFNEQYF.

The V gene is TRBV5-1, the J gene TRBJ2-7; the D gene TCRdb calls, TRBD2, cannot be checked with no DNA. Germline-derived CDR1 and CDR2 are SGHRS and YFSETQ. The CDR3 has 15 amino acids. The CDR3 sequence: CASSLESSGFYEQYF. The variable domain in full, with the rest retrieved from reference TRBV5-1 and TRBJ2-7, is KAGVTQTPRYLIKTRGQQVTLSCSPISGHRSVSWYQQTPGQGLQFLFEYFSETQRNKGNFPGRFSGRQFSNSRSEMNVSTLELGDSALYLCASSLESSGFYEQYFGPGTRLTVT.